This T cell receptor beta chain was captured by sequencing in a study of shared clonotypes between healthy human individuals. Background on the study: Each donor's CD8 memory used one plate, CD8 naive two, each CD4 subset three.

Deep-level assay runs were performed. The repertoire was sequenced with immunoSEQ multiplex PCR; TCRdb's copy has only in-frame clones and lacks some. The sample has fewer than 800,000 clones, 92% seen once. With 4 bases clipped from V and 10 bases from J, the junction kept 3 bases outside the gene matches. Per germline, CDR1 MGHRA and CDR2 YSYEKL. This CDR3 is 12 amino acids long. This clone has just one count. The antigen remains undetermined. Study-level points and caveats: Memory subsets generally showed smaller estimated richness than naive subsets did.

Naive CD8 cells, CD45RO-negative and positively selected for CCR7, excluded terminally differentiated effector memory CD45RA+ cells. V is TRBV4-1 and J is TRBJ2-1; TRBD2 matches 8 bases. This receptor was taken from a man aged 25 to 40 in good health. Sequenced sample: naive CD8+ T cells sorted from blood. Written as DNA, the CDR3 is TGCGCCAGCAGCCTAGCGGGAAACGAGCAGTTCTTC. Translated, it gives CASSLAGNEQFF.